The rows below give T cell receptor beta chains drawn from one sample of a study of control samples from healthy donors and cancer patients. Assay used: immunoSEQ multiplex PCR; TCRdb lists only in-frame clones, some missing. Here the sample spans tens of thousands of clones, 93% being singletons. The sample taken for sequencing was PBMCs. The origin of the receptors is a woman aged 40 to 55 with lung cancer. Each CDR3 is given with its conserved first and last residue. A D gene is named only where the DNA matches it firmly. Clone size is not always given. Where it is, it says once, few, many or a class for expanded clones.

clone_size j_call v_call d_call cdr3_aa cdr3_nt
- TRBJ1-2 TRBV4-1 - CASSQDGGYYGYTF TGCGCCAGCAGCCAAGATGGGGGTTACTATGGCTACACCTTC
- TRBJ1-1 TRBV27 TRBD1 CASRTPGGSTEAFF TGTGCCAGCAGGACTCCAGGGGGTAGCACTGAAGCTTTCTTT
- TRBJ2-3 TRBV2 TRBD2 CASGLAGTDTQYF TGTGCCAGTGGGCTAGCGGGCACAGATACGCAGTATTTT
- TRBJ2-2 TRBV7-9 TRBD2 CASDKAGVSPNTGELFF TGTGCCAGCGATAAAGCGGGGGTGAGCCCGAACACCGGGGAGCTGTTTTTT
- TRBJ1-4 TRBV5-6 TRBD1 CASSRTGTGGEKLFF TGTGCCAGCAGCCGCACTGGGACAGGGGGTGAAAAACTGTTTTTT
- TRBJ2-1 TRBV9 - CASSVVQFF TGTGCCAGCAGCGTCGTCCAGTTCTTC
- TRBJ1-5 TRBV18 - CASSPPAEQPQHF TGTGCCAGCTCACCACCGGCCGAACAGCCCCAGCATTTT
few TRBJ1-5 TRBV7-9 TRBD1 CASSLGTGTGYSNQPQHF TGTGCCAGCAGCTTAGGAACCGGGACAGGGTATAGCAATCAGCCCCAGCATTTT
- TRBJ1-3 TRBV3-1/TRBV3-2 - CASSLTVGAGNTIYF TGTGCCAGCAGCCTCACAGTGGGGGCTGGAAACACCATATATTTT
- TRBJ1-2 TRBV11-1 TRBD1 CASSSWTGYGYTF TGTGCCAGCAGCTCGTGGACAGGCTATGGCTACACCTTC
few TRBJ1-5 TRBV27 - CASSFRSNQPQHF TGTGCCAGCAGTTTCCGGAGCAATCAGCCCCAGCATTTT